This passage covers 16 T cell receptor beta chains from one sample sequenced in a study of shared clonotypes between healthy human individuals. TCRdb's copy holds only in-frame clones and misses some; the assay was immunoSEQ multiplex PCR. Of 950,000 to 1,200,000 clones in the sample, roughly 80% were seen once. Material for sequencing was memory CD4+ T cells from PBMCs. Subset noted: CD45RA-negative fraction. The receptors were gathered from a man younger than 35 in good health. Some clones in this sample may be carry-over from other donors' samples.

Worth noting for this clone: The same CDR3 is also encoded by other DNA sequences in this sample. In DNA form, the CDR3 reads TGCGCCAGCAGCTTGGGACTAGCGGGAGCCCAAGAGACCCAGTACTTC. Amino acids: CASSLGLAGAQETQYF. The chain employs TRBV5-1 and TRBJ2-5, with 12 positions matching TRBD2. CDR1 is SGHRS and CDR2 is YFSETQ in the germline V gene. The CDR3 covers 16 residues. Trimming at V came to 0 bases and at J to 1 base, leaving 1 base not matched to a gene.

This clone was picked up a small number of times. This chain uses TRBV7-2 with TRBJ2-5; the D gene is possibly TRBD2 (6 bases). The CDR3 is 14 amino acids. With 7 bases removed from V and 3 bases from J, the gap between germline ends came to 15 bases. Germline assignment: CDR1 SGHTA and CDR2 FQGNSA. The CDR3 region is CASTPRQREETQYF. The CDR3 bases are TGTGCCAGCACCCCGAGGCAGCGGGAAGAGACCCAGTACTTC.

This sequence joins TRBV2 and TRBJ1-4, with D unresolved. Germline loops: CDR1 SNHLY, CDR2 FYNNEI. The CDR3 is 13 residues long. The V gene lost 6 bases and the J gene lost 7 bases, with 12 bases spanning the gap. The CDR3 DNA reads TGTGCCAGCAGAAGAATCTGGGGTGAAAAACTGTTTTTT. As protein: CASRRIWGEKLFF.

This clone came up once. The chain carries TRBV5-4 and TRBJ1-1; 11 nucleotides align to TRBD1. Germline assignment: CDR1 SGHNT and CDR2 YYREEE (reference sequence). The CDR3 is 14 residues long. Losses at the gene ends were 4 bases for V and 4 bases for J; bases not matched to a gene: 3. CDR3 DNA: TGTGCCAGCAGCAGGGACAGGGGGACCACTGAAGCTTTCTTT. It translates to CASSRDRGTTEAFF. Variable domain in full (rest from reference TRBV5-4 and TRBJ1-1): ETGVTQSPTHLIKTRGQQVTLRCSSQSGHNTVSWYQQALGQGPQFIFQYYREEENGRGNFPPRFSGLQFPNYSSELNVNALELDDSALYLCASSRDRGTTEAFFGQGTRLTVV.

This sequence joins TRBV28 and TRBJ1-1; tentatively, D is TRBD1 (6 bases). This CDR3 contains 15 residues. Between the trimmed V and J ends, which lost 8 bases and 4 bases, there was a span of 20 bases. The germline gives CDR1 MDHEN, CDR2 SYDVKM. The CDR3 DNA reads as TGTGCCAGCGGTGGGGTTAAGGGAGGGGGCACTGAAGCTTTCTTT. Translation gives CASGGVKGGGTEAFF. The whole variable domain, remainder taken from reference TRBV28 and TRBJ1-1, is DVKVTQSSRYLVKRTGEKVFLECVQDMDHENMFWYRQDPGLGLRLIYFSYDVKMKEKGDIPEGYSVSREKKERFSLILESASTNQTSMYLCASGGVKGGGTEAFFGQGTRLTVV.

This clone was observed a few times. The chain uses TRBV5-4 and TRBJ1-2; a weak D match, TRBD1 (5 bases). V was clipped by 5 bases and J by 4 bases, with 15 bases between them. The CDR3 extends over 14 amino acids. Germline lookup yields CDR1 SGHNT and CDR2 YYREEE (reference sequence). The CDR3 nucleotides read TGTGCCAGCAGTGGGGACCTCGGGTCCTATGGCTACACCTTC. Translation gives CASSGDLGSYGYTF.

A remark on this clone: This may be a read error, as it is one base from a much larger clone. The chain recombines TRBV19 with TRBJ1-1, with TRBD1 as a possible D gene (6 bases). The CDR3 sequence is 15 residues long. Germline V gene sequence: CDR1 LNHDA, CDR2 SQIVND (reference sequence). The germline V and J ends were trimmed by 5 bases and 1 base, with 14 bases remaining between them. The CDR3 coding sequence is TGTGCCAGTAGTTTCTCGGGACATTCGAACACTGAAGCTTTCTTT. Protein sequence: CASSFSGHSNTEAFF.

In nucleotides, the CDR3 is TGTGCCAGCAGTCCACTCGGGCTAACTACAGATACGCAGTATTTT. Encoded protein: CASSPLGLTTDTQYF. V gene TRBV6-4 combines with J gene TRBJ2-3; D is ambiguous. V dropped 5 bases and J dropped 3 bases, with 15 bases sitting between them. This CDR3 has 15 amino acids. CDR1 is MRHNA and CDR2 is SNTAGT in the germline V gene.

The J gene is TRBJ2-5, the V gene TRBV11-2, with D perhaps matching TRBD1 (5 bases). The CDR3 runs to 15 residues. In germline, CDR1 is SGHAT, CDR2 FQNNGV. Trimming stripped 5 bases from V and 5 bases from J, with 18 bases between. The CDR3 DNA sequence: TGTGCCAGCAGCGCCACAGGACCAAGTAGTGAGACCCAGTACTTC. Residues: CASSATGPSSETQYF.

Turning to this clone: Other nucleotide sequences in the sample specify the same CDR3. The V gene is TRBV28, the J gene TRBJ2-1; TRBD2 agrees at 12 bases. The CDR3 sequence is 14 residues long. CDR1 MDHEN and CDR2 SYDVKM come from the germline V gene. The V and J ends lost 6 bases and 3 bases, in that order; junction bases with no gene match: 0. For the CDR3, the DNA is TGTGCCAGCAGGGGACTAGCGGGCTACAATGAGCAGTTCTTC. Its protein product is CASRGLAGYNEQFF.

This clone came up many times. V gene TRBV6-6 combines with J gene TRBJ1-3; TRBD1 aligns across 7 bases. After removal of 4 bases from V and 4 bases from J, the junction contained 7 bases not matched to a gene. Germline V CDR1 and CDR2: MNHNY, SVGAGI (reference sequence). The CDR3 totals 15 residues. CDR3 protein: CASSSQGVVGNTIYF. The DNA for the CDR3 is TGTGCCAGCAGTTCCCAGGGGGTAGTCGGAAACACCATATATTTT.

The rearrangement joins TRBV6-5 to TRBJ2-7, with 8 bases matching TRBD1. Germline V CDR1 and CDR2: MNHEY, SVGAGI. This CDR3 region has 15 residues. V was clipped by 6 bases and J by 0 bases; unmatched bases: 7. The DNA of the CDR3 is TGTGCCAGCAGATTCCGGGACAGGTTCTCCTACGAGCAGTACTTC. Protein: CASRFRDRFSYEQYF.

CDR3 residues: CASSIGLAGGRGNTGELFF. The CDR3 coding sequence is TGTGCCAGTAGTATTGGACTAGCGGGAGGGAGGGGGAACACCGGGGAGCTGTTTTTT. V and J are TRBV19 and TRBJ2-2, with TRBD2 matching over 15 bases. The CDR3 covers 19 residues. V shed 3 bases, J shed 1 base, and the junction held 6 bases outside the gene matches. Germline lookup yields CDR1 LNHDA and CDR2 SQIVND (reference sequence).

The CDR3 DNA reads as TGTGCCAGCAGCTTAGCGCAAACTAGCGGAGGCACAGATACGCAGTATTTT. This translates into CASSLAQTSGGTDTQYF. This chain links TRBV7-7 with TRBJ2-3, with 8 bases that match TRBD2. Trimming took 0 bases from V and 1 from J; bases not matched to a gene: 6. The CDR3 has 17 amino acids. CDR1 is SSHAT and CDR2 is FNYEAQ in the germline V gene (reference sequence).

This chain uses TRBV29-1 with TRBJ2-1; possible D gene TRBD1, 5 bases. The germline V gene encodes CDR1 SQVTM and CDR2 ANQGSEA. CDR3 length: 16 residues. V lost 2 bases, J lost 11 bases, and 25 bases lay in between. In DNA form, the CDR3 reads TGCAGCGTTGAAAAGATGACTGGGGCCTTAGGTGGTAAGCAGTTCTTC. Translated, it gives CSVEKMTGALGGKQFF.

The CDR3 region is CASSQASMAGAYNEQFF. DNA for the CDR3: TGCGCCAGCAGCCAGGCCTCGATGGCGGGGGCCTACAATGAGCAGTTCTTC. This chain joins TRBV4-1 and TRBJ2-1; 7 bases align to TRBD2. V lost 3 bases and J lost 2; bases outside the gene matches: 10. This CDR3 is 17 amino acids long. CDR1 and CDR2 (germline): MGHRA, YSYEKL.